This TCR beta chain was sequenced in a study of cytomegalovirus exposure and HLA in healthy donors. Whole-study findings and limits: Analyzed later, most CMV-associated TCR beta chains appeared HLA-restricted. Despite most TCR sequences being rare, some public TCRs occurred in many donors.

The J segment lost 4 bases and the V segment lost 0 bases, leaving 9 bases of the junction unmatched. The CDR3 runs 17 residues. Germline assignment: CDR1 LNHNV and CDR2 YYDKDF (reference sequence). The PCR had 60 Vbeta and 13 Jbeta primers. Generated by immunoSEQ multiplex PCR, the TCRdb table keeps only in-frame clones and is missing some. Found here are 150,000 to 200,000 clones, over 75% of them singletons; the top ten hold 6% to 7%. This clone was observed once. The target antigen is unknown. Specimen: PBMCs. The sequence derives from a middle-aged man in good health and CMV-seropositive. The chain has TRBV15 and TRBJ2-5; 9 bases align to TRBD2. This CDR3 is CATSRDSPLAGTETQYF. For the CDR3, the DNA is TGTGCCACCAGCAGAGATTCCCCGCTAGCGGGAACAGAGACCCAGTACTTC.